This TCR beta chain comes out of a study of identical twins. Findings and limits, study-wide: Abundant beta clonotypes from cord blood bore fewer insertions; memory repertoires lacked this pattern.

This clonotype has a count of ten or more. The antigen remains unidentified. TCRdb fed the 5' RACE reads into MiXCR, producing one record per CDR3 protein. Of some 590,000 distinct CDR3 sequences detected, just under 10% appear once; the ten largest clones hold under 3.5%. Separately, the same data were catalogued under a study of yellow fever vaccine responses in identical twins.

Sequencing was carried out using PBMCs. This clonotype was sampled from a woman between 18 and 29 years old in good health.

As DNA, the CDR3 is TGTGCCAGCAGCCCCGACAGGCGAACTGAAGCTTTCTTT. Protein product: CASSPDRRTEAFF. The chain couples TRBV7-9 to TRBJ1-1; D perhaps matches TRBD1 (6 bases). CDR1 and CDR2 from the germline V gene are SEHNR and FQNEAQ (reference sequence). Between the trimmed V and J ends, which lost 5 bases and 5 bases, there was a span of 12 bases. CDR3 size: 13 residues.